This T cell receptor (beta chain) was captured in a study of cytomegalovirus exposure and HLA in healthy donors. Whole-study findings and limits: A later examination showed that TCR association rates differed by HLA locus, with DRB1 most and HLA-C fewest.

As to this clone: Its antigen remains unknown.

In the PCR, 60 Vbeta and 13 Jbeta primers were used. The table came from immunoSEQ multiplex PCR; TCRdb's copy has only in-frame clones and leaves some out. Of fewer than 250,000 clones listed, roughly 80% were seen once; the top ten hold roughly 3.1%. Germline V CDR1 and CDR2: MNHNS, SASEGT. CDR3 length equals 16 residues. Trimming stripped 6 bases from V and 1 base from J, with 17 bases between. Sequenced sample: PBMCs. The chain recombines TRBV6-1 with TRBJ2-3, with D perhaps matching TRBD1 (5 bases). The origin of this receptor is a man between 25 and 39 years old in good health and CMV-seronegative. CDR3 amino acids: CASREQTGARTDTQYF. The DNA of the CDR3 is TGTGCCAGCAGGGAACAAACAGGAGCCCGCACAGATACGCAGTATTTT.